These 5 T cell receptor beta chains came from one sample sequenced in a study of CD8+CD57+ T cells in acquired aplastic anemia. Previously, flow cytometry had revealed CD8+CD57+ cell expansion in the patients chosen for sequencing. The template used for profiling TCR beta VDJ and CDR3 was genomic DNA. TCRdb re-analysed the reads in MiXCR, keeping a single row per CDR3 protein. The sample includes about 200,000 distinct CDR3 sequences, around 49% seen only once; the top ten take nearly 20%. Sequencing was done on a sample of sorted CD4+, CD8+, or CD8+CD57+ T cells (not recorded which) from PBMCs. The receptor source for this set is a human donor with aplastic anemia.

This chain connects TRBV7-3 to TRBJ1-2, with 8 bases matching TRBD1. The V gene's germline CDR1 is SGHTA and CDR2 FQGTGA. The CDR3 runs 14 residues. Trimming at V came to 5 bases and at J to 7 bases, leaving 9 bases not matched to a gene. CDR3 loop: CASSNPTGVGGYTF. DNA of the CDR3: TGTGCCAGCAGCAACCCGACAGGGGTTGGTGGCTACACCTTC. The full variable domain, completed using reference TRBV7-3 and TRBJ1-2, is GAGVSQTPSNKVTEKGKYVELRCDPISGHTALYWYRQSLGQGPEFLIYFQGTGAADDSGLPNDRFFAVRPEGSVSTLKIQRTERGDSAVYLCASSNPTGVGGYTFGSGTRLTVV.

CDR3 sequence (DNA): TGCAGTGCTATTCCCTGGGGCAGAACCTACGAGCAGTACTTC. It encodes CSAIPWGRTYEQYF. The rearrangement uses TRBV20-1 and TRBJ2-7, with D possibly TRBD1 on 5 matching bases. From germline, CDR1 is DFQATT and CDR2 SNEGSKA (reference sequence). Trimming took 4 bases from V and 2 from J, leaving 15 bases between them. The CDR3 has 14 residues.

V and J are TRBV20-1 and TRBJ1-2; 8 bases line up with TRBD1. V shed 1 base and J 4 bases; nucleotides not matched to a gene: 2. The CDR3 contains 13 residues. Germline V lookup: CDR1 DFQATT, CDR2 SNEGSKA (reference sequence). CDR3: CSARGGQGYGYTF. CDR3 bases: TGCAGTGCTAGAGGTGGACAGGGCTATGGCTACACCTTC.

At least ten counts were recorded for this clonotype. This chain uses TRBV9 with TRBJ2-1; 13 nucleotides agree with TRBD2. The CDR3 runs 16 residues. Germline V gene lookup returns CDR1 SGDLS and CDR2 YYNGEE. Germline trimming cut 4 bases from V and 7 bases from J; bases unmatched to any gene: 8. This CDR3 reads CASSTSLAGGPNEQFF. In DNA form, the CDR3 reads TGTGCCAGCAGCACCTCACTAGCGGGGGGGCCGAATGAGCAGTTCTTC. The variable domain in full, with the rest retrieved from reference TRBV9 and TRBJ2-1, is DSGVTQTPKHLITATGQRVTLRCSPRSGDLSVYWYQQSLDQGLQFLIQYYNGEERAKGNILERFSAQQFPDLHSELNLSSLELGDSALYFCASSTSLAGGPNEQFFGPGTRLTVL.

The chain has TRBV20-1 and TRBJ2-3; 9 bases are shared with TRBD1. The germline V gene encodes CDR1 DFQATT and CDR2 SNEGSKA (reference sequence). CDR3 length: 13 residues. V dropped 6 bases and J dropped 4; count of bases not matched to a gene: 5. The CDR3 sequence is CSATQGAPDTQYF. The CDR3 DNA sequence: TGCAGTGCAACACAGGGGGCCCCAGATACGCAGTATTTT.